The rows below give T cell receptor beta chains drawn from one sample of a study of neurological immune-mediated disorders. TCRdb redid the calling of the 5' RACE reads with MiXCR, one entry per CDR3 protein. Here the sample spans approximately 49,000 distinct CDR3 sequences, 10% being singletons. The sequencing input was PBMCs. These receptor sequences come from a woman aged 40 to 50 in good health. The CDR3 runs from the conserved cysteine through the conserved F or W.

v_gene | CDR3aa
TRBV4-1 | CASSQEVQLVLAGATDTQYF
TRBV29-1 | CSGGDYEQYF
TRBV20-1 | CSAPDLANYGYTF
TRBV12-3/TRBV12-4 | CASRGFNQPQHF
TRBV5-1 | CASSVRDDPSVEKFF
TRBV20-1 | CSARDPAGWYEQYF
TRBV5-5 | CASSKDGLSTDTQYF
TRBV6-2/TRBV6-3 | CASSGTSLRGNEQFF
TRBV20-1 | CSAPTSGRALDEQFF
TRBV12-3/TRBV12-4 | CASSSQASYNSPLHF
TRBV25-1 | CASSQYDYGYTF
TRBV24-1 | CATSEGQSSGRYEQYF
TRBV7-9 | CASSSRASYNEQFF
TRBV2 | CASMPRDRGYNEQFF
TRBV7-8 | CASSYRGRDTEAFF
TRBV12-3/TRBV12-4 | CASSPQGSGNTIYF
TRBV30 | CAWRDSPAGTEAFF
TRBV7-2 | CASSSYVTVGNYGYTF
TRBV6-2/TRBV6-3 | CASSYRSNYYEQYF
TRBV29-1 | CSVGLGRGTEAFF
TRBV9 | CASSVSGGSARDPYF
TRBV29-1 | CSVEEMGSYGYTF
TRBV29-1 | CSVPGNTEAFF
TRBV29-1 | CSVEVPVGGELFF
TRBV21-1 | CASTAPGWNEQFF
TRBV5-1 | CASSIGTVSNQPQHF
TRBV29-1 | CSVVRGVAYNEQFF